This T cell receptor (beta chain) appears in the sequencing data of a study of cytomegalovirus exposure and HLA in healthy donors. Study information: A subsequent analysis stated that the 120 validation repertoires were run on the same platform as the approximately 700 first-cohort repertoires. Whole-study findings and limits: Listed as cytomegalovirus-associated were approximately 160 TCR beta chains.

As concerns this clone: Its antigen is currently unknown.

Profiled with immunoSEQ multiplex PCR; TCRdb holds only in-frame clones, not every one. Among around 150,000 clones listed, roughly nine tenths were seen once. V shed 4 bases, J shed 0 bases, and the junction held 4 bases outside the gene matches. The length of the CDR3 is 16 residues. In germline, CDR1 is WNHNN, CDR2 SYGVQD (reference sequence). The study drew the donors from its approximately 110-subject validation cohort, separate from the approximately 700-subject first cohort. The J gene is TRBJ2-1, the V gene TRBV10-1, with TRBD2 identical over 9 bases. Sequenced sample: PBMCs. The clonotype comes from a woman aged 18-29 years in good health and CMV-seropositive. The CDR3 protein is CASSAISGSSYNEQFF. CDR3 nucleotide sequence: TGCGCCAGCAGTGCCATTAGCGGGAGCTCCTACAATGAGCAGTTCTTC.